This TCR beta chain is from a study of CD8 T cells in ankylosing spondylitis. This clonotype was seen at least ten times. As yet, its antigen is unknown. TCRdb re-analysed the 5' RACE reads in MiXCR, keeping a single row per CDR3 protein. The sample has 200,000 to 250,000 distinct CDR3 sequences, around 10% seen once. V was clipped by 2 bases and J by 3 bases; unmatched bases: 6. The length of the CDR3 is 16 residues. The germline CDR1 and CDR2 sequences are KGHSH and LQKENI. Study-wide points: CD8+ disease-linked clones were present at relatively low frequencies in blood. In ankylosing spondylitis patients, matched synovial fluid reportedly showed significant enrichment of disease-linked clones. Ankylosing spondylitis blood seemed to carry a telltale TCR beta motif made of under ten highly homologous variants.

The receptor comes from a male donor with ankylosing spondylitis or in good health (not recorded which). The specimen was blood, either unsorted or a sorted T cell fraction (not recorded which). This sequence joins TRBV18 and TRBJ1-4, with 7 nucleotides matching TRBD1. CDR3 bases: TGTGCCAGCTCACCAGGGACCGGGACAGCTAATGAAAAACTGTTTTTT. The encoded protein is CASSPGTGTANEKLFF.